This TCR beta chain was identified in a study of blood T cell repertoires in COVID-19. Per the authors' pipeline: Estimated nucleated cell counts came from reference gene primer amplification. The protocol was immunoSEQ multiplex PCR, while the TCRdb copy is restricted to in-frame clones and leaves out a portion. The DNA was the basis for D and trimming; V, J and clone size are from that table. This sample has some 370,000 clones; less than 90% occur once, and the top ten carry over 4.5%. V lost 4 bases, J lost 9 bases, and 19 bases lay in between. The CDR3 is made up of 14 amino acids. Germline assignment: CDR1 SGHNT and CDR2 YYREEE (reference sequence).

This chain uses TRBV5-4 with TRBJ2-5; possible D gene TRBD2, 6 bases. The sample taken for sequencing was PBMCs or T cells enriched from blood (not recorded which). The origin of this receptor is a woman aged 45-60 years who had recovered from COVID-19. DNA of the CDR3: TGTGCCAGCAGCCCCAGGGACTCGGGCGCGGCCCAGTACTTC. Its translation: CASSPRDSGAAQYF.